This entry is about one TCR beta chain. The data originate from a study of control samples from healthy donors and cancer patients. Method: immunoSEQ multiplex PCR; TCRdb's copy keeps in-frame clones and lacks some. The table lists 140,000 or so clones, about 91% of them singletons. The CDR3 contains 16 residues. V gene TRBV21-1 combines with J gene TRBJ2-3; TRBD2 is taken as the D call from the table, unchecked against the DNA. TRBV21-1 is labeled a pseudogene. Sequenced material: blood. This TCR was recovered from a man aged 30 to 39 in good health. The CDR3 is CASSKGLTGGLDTQYF. The CDR3 bases are TGTGCCAGCAGTAAAGGACTGACGGGGGGGCTAGATACGCAGTATTTT.